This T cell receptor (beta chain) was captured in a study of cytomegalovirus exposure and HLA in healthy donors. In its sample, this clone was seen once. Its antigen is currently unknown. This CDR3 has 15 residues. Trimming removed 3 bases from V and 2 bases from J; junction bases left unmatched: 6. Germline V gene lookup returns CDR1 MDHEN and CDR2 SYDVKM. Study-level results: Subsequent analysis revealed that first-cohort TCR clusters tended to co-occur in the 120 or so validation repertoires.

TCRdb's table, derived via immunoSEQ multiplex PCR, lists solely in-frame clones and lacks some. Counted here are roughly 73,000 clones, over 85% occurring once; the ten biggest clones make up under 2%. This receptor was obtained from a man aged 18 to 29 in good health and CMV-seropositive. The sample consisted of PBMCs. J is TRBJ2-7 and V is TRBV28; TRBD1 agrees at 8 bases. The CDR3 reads CASSLPPGQAYEQYF. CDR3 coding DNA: TGTGCCAGCAGTTTGCCTCCGGGACAGGCCTACGAGCAGTACTTC.